The text below deals with one TCR beta chain. The target antigen is unknown. These data originate in a study of CD4 T cells in relation to SARS-CoV-2 and coronaviruses. Study summary: ViraFEST: approximately eleven-day antigen culture of PBMCs, then TCR beta CDR3 sequencing.

Unexposed donor CD4+ T cells date from 2011-2018, before the COVID-19 pandemic. The cells were cultured for roughly 11 days before CD4+ T cells were isolated. The CDR3 is 13 amino acids. V was pared by 5 bases and J by 5 bases, with 12 bases between. Repertoires were generated with immunoSEQ multiplex PCR, while TCRdb's copy carries only in-frame clones and drops some. The sample contains more than 20,000 clones, 76% of which appear only once. Specimen: CD4+ T cells from PBMCs, cultured in vitro. The chain carries TRBV12-3 or TRBV12-4 and TRBJ1-1; perhaps TRBD1 as D (5 bases). The TCR comes from a human donor in good health. The CDR3 sequence is CASSRNQGTEAFF. DNA for the CDR3: TGTGCCAGCAGTCGGAACCAGGGAACTGAAGCTTTCTTT.